The 16 T cell receptor beta chains presented below share a single source sample, sequenced in a study of CD8 T cells in Susac syndrome. Random hexamers were used to reverse transcribe the RNA input (roughly 0.5 to 1 ug). TCRdb independently ran MiXCR on the immunoSEQ multiplex PCR reads; one entry per CDR3 protein. The sample lists hundreds of thousands of distinct CDR3 sequences, around nine tenths occurring once. The sequenced sample was CD8+ T cells from PBMCs. The receptors were sampled from a human donor with multiple sclerosis.

The V call is TRBV7-6, the J call TRBJ2-7; the D call may be TRBD1 or TRBD2 (5 bases each). The CDR3 runs 15 residues. Per germline, CDR1 SGHVS and CDR2 FNYEAQ. V was shortened by 0 bases and J by 0 bases, with 9 bases between the two germline ends. The CDR3 nucleotides read TGTGCCAGCAGCTTAGCGGGACGGAGCTCCTACGAGCAGTACTTC. As protein: CASSLAGRSSYEQYF.

V gene TRBV2 combines with J gene TRBJ2-1; 8 bases are shared with TRBD1. This CDR3 is 14 amino acids long. The germline gives CDR1 SNHLY, CDR2 FYNNEI. Trimming cost V 3 bases and J 4 bases; bases outside gene matches: 2. The DNA of the CDR3 is TGTGCCAGCAGTGACGGGACAGGATACAATGAGCAGTTCTTC. Its protein is CASSDGTGYNEQFF.

The chain combines TRBV20-1 with TRBJ2-2; unclear D gene. CDR3 size: 14 residues. V shed 3 bases and J shed 6 bases, with 14 bases lying between them. Germline V CDR1 and CDR2: DFQATT, SNEGSKA (reference sequence). The CDR3 sequence: CSASGAPSAGELFF. In nucleotides, the CDR3 is TGCAGTGCTAGTGGCGCCCCGAGCGCCGGGGAGCTGTTTTTT.

The rearrangement uses TRBV27 and TRBJ1-4, with a weak D call TRBD1 (5 bases). Germline CDR1 reads MNHEY; CDR2 reads SMNVEV (reference sequence). The V end lost 4 bases, the J end lost 7 bases, and 13 bases lay between the germline ends. The CDR3 length is 14 residues. The DNA of the CDR3 is TGTGCCAGCAGTTCCCAGGGTAACCGTGAAAAACTGTTTTTT. It encodes CASSSQGNREKLFF.

The chain combines TRBV7-9 with TRBJ2-7, with TRBD2 as a possible D gene (5 bases). Germline lookup yields CDR1 SEHNR and CDR2 FQNEAQ (reference sequence). Between the trimmed V and J ends, which lost 5 bases and 0 bases, there was a span of 17 bases. The CDR3 totals 16 residues. CDR3 in amino acids: CASSPDLRASSYEQYF. CDR3 in DNA: TGTGCCAGCAGCCCCGATCTGAGGGCAAGCTCCTACGAGCAGTACTTC.

This clonotype has a single count. The gene calls are TRBV6-6 and TRBJ2-2; D is perhaps TRBD1 or TRBD2 (7 bases each). This CDR3 spans 15 amino acids. Germline V gene sequence: CDR1 MNHNY, CDR2 SVGAGI (reference sequence). Trimming left V 8 bases short and J 0 bases short, with 13 bases between. The DNA of the CDR3 is TGTGCCAGCGGGGAGGGGGCGCCGAACACCGGGGAGCTGTTTTTT. It encodes CASGEGAPNTGELFF.

The chain has TRBV7-8 and TRBJ2-3; D not certain. The V and J ends lost 2 bases and 0 bases respectively, with 6 bases between them. The CDR3 spans 14 residues. Germline lookup yields CDR1 SGHVS and CDR2 FQNEAQ. The DNA for the CDR3 is TGTGCCAGCAGCTTAACAGTTAGCACAGATACGCAGTATTTT. Amino acid sequence: CASSLTVSTDTQYF.

The genes are TRBV4-3 and TRBJ2-2; D unclear. The germline V and J ends were trimmed by 1 base and 7 bases, with 13 bases remaining between them. This CDR3 has 15 amino acids. CDR1 and CDR2 from the germline V gene are LGHNA and YSLEER. The CDR3 is CASSQVAGRHGELFF. In DNA form, the CDR3 reads TGCGCCAGCAGCCAAGTCGCCGGGCGCCACGGGGAGCTGTTTTTT.

This chain joins TRBV19 and TRBJ2-1, with a possible D match to TRBD2 (5 bases). The CDR3 length is 14 residues. Germline CDR1 LNHDA, CDR2 SQIVND (reference sequence). The ends were cut back, 5 bases at V and 9 bases at J, with 17 bases in the middle. CDR3 sequence: CASSWSGGRGEQFF. Here the CDR3 DNA reads TGTGCCAGTAGTTGGTCCGGCGGTCGGGGTGAGCAGTTCTTC.

V usage is TRBV7-9 and J usage is TRBJ1-1; D is undetermined. Germline CDR1 and CDR2: SEHNR and FQNEAQ (reference sequence). The CDR3 has 14 amino acids. Trimming left V 5 bases short and J 0 bases short, with 10 bases between. Here the CDR3 DNA reads TGTGCCAGCAGCCTTATTGGGCTGAACACTGAAGCTTTCTTT. As protein: CASSLIGLNTEAFF. Variable domain in full (rest from reference TRBV7-9 and TRBJ1-1): DTGVSQNPRHKITKRGQNVTFRCDPISEHNRLYWYRQTLGQGPEFLTYFQNEAQLEKSRLLSDRFSAERPKGSFSTLEIQRTEQGDSAMYLCASSLIGLNTEAFFGQGTRLTVV.

This chain joins TRBV20-1 and TRBJ1-4; D might be TRBD1 (5 bases). The CDR3 consists of 13 residues. CDR1 and CDR2 (germline): DFQATT, SNEGSKA (reference sequence). Trimming removed 2 bases from V and 7 bases from J, with 11 bases in between. CDR3 protein: CSARRGLGEKLFF. CDR3 bases: TGCAGTGCTAGAAGGGGCCTCGGTGAAAAACTGTTTTTT.

This clonotype occurred once. V gene TRBV5-6 combines with J gene TRBJ2-5, with D unclear. The CDR3 has 12 residues. Germline lookup yields CDR1 SGHDT and CDR2 YYEEEE. V was cut by 3 bases and J by 1 base, with 4 bases left in between. The CDR3 reads CASSSTQETQYF. CDR3 coding DNA: TGTGCCAGCAGCTCGACCCAAGAGACCCAGTACTTC.

The genes are TRBV19 and TRBJ2-7; perhaps D is TRBD1 or TRBD2 (5 bases each). Looked up from germline, CDR1 is LNHDA and CDR2 is SQIVND (reference sequence). Trimming took 1 base from V and 6 from J, leaving 10 bases between them. There are 13 residues in the CDR3. The CDR3 loop is CASSIAGSREQYF. CDR3 DNA: TGTGCCAGTAGTATAGCAGGGAGTCGCGAGCAGTACTTC.

This chain joins TRBV20-1 and TRBJ1-2; D is ambiguous. The length of the CDR3 is 13 residues. Trimming took 4 bases from V and 2 from J, leaving 11 bases between them. Germline V gives CDR1 DFQATT, CDR2 SNEGSKA (reference sequence). CDR3: CSATPGTNYGYTF. In DNA form, the CDR3 reads TGCAGTGCTACGCCGGGTACGAACTATGGCTACACCTTC.

Only one count was recorded for this clonotype. The chain combines TRBV9 with TRBJ2-4; D may be TRBD2 (6 bases). CDR3 length: 16 residues. From germline, CDR1 is SGDLS and CDR2 YYNGEE. V was trimmed by 4 bases and J by 7 bases, leaving 21 bases between them. The CDR3 loop reads CASSPSLVPGENIQYF. CDR3 coding DNA: TGTGCCAGCAGCCCCAGCTTGGTCCCGGGGGAGAACATTCAGTACTTC.

This clonotype was seen just once. The chain carries TRBV12-3 or TRBV12-4 and TRBJ2-2; 10 nucleotides align to TRBD1. Trimming at V came to 7 bases and at J to 4 bases, leaving 6 bases not matched to a gene. The CDR3 contains 15 residues. The CDR3 protein is CASIRQGAFTGELFF. For the CDR3, the DNA is TGTGCCAGCATCCGACAGGGGGCTTTCACCGGGGAGCTGTTTTTT.